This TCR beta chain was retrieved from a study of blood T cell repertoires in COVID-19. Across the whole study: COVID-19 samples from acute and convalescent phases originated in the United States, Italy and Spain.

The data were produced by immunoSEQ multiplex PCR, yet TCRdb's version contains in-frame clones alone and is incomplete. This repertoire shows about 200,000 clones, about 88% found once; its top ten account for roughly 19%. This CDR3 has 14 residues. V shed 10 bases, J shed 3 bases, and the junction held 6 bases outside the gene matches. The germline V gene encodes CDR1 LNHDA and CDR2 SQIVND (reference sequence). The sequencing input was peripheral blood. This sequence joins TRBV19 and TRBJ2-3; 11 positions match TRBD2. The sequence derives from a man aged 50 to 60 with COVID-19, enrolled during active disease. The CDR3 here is CATKGLAETDTQYF. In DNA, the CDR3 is TGTGCCACCAAGGGACTAGCGGAGACAGATACGCAGTATTTT. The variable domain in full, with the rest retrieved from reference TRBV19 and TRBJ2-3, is DGGITQSPKYLFRKEGQNVTLSCEQNLNHDAMYWYRQDPGQGLRLIYYSQIVNDFQKGDIAEGYSVSREKKESFPLTVTSAQKNPTAFYLCATKGLAETDTQYFGPGTRLTVL.